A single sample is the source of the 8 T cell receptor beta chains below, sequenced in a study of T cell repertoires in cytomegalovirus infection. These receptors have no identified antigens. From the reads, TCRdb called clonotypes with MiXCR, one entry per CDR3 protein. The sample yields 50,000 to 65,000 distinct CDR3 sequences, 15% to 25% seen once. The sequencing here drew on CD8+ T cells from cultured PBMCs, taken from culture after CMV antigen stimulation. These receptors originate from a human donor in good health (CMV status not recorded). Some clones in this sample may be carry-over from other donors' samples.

This chain's CDR3 is CASSVRFAGEKLFF. DNA for the CDR3: TGTGCCAGCAGCGTCCGCTTTGCGGGGGAAAAACTGTTTTTT. This chain connects TRBV11-2 to TRBJ1-4; D ambiguous. The V end was cut by 5 bases, the J end by 8 bases, with 15 bases between. The CDR3 runs to 14 residues. Germline values: CDR1 SGHAT, CDR2 FQNNGV.

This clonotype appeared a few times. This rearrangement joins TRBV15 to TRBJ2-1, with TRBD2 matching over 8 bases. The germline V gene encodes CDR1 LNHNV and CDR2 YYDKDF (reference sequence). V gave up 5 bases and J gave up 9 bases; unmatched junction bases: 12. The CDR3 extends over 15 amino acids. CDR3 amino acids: CATSAFSGGGIEQFF. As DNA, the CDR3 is TGTGCCACCAGCGCCTTCTCGGGAGGGGGGATTGAGCAGTTCTTC.

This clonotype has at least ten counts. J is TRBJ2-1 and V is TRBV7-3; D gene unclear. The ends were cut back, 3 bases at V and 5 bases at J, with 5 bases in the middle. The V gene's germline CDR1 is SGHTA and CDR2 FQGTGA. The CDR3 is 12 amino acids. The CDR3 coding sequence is TGTGCCAGCAGCTTTGGAAACAATGAGCAGTTCTTC. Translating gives CASSFGNNEQFF.

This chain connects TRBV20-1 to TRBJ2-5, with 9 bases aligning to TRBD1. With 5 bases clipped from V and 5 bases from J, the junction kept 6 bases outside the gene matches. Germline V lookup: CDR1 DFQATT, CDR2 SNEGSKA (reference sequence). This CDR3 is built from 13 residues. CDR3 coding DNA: TGCAGTGCTGGACAGGGGCGGGATGAGACCCAGTACTTC. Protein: CSAGQGRDETQYF.

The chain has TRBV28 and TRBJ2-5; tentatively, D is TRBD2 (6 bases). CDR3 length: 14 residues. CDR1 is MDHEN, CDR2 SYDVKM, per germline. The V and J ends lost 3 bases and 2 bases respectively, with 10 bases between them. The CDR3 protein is CASSLELAQETQYF. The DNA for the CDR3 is TGTGCCAGCAGTTTGGAACTAGCACAAGAGACCCAGTACTTC.

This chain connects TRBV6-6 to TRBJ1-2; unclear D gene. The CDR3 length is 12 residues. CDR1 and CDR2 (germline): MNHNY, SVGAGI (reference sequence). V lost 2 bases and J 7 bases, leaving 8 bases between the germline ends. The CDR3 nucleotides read TGTGCCAGCAGTTACGTGGGAGGTGGCTACACCTTC. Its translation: CASSYVGGGYTF.

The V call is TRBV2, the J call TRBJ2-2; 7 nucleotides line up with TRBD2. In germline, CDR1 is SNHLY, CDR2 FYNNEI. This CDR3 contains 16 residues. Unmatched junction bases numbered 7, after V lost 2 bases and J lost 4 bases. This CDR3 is CASSEREGEATGELFF. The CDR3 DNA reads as TGTGCCAGCAGTGAAAGGGAGGGAGAAGCCACCGGGGAGCTGTTTTTT.

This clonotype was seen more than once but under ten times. The CDR3 spells CASSLALAGDPQETQYF. The CDR3 DNA reads as TGTGCCAGCAGCTTAGCCTTAGCGGGGGACCCCCAAGAGACCCAGTACTTC. The chain employs TRBV7-2 and TRBJ2-5; 9 bases are shared with TRBD2. CDR3 length: 17 residues. Germline V CDR1 and CDR2: SGHTA, FQGNSA. The V and J ends lost 0 bases and 1 base, in that order; junction bases with no gene match: 6.